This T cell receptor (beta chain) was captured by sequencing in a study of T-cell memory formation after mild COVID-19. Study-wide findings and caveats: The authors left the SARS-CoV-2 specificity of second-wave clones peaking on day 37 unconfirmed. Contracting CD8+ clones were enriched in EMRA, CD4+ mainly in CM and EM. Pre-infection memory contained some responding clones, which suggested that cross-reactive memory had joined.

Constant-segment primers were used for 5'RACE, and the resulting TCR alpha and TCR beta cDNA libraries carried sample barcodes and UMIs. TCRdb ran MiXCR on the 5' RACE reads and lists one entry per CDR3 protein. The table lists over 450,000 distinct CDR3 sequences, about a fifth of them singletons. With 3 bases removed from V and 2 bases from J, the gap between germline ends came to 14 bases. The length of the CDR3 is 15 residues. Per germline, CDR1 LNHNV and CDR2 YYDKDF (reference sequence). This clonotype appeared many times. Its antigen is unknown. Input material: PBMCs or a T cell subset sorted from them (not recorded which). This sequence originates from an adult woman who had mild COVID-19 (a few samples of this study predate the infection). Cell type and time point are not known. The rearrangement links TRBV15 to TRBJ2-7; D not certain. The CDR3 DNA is TGTGCCACCAGCAGTGGCCGGCAGCGACCCTACGAGCAGTACTTC. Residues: CATSSGRQRPYEQYF.